Below, one T cell receptor (beta chain) is given with its context. Antigen: not known. Sequenced by immunoSEQ multiplex PCR; TCRdb stores in-frame clones only, minus some. This table holds roughly 70,000 clones, about 80% found once. Expansion with viral peptide pools was applied to antigen-specific CD4+ T cells by the ViraFEST assay prior to sequencing. Following a roughly 9-day culture, CD4+ T cells were purified. Every participant took two doses of the BNT162b2 or mRNA-1273 vaccine. Testing of the vaccine recipients showed negative nucleocapsid antibodies and no prior SARS-CoV-2 infection. Every well housed some 2 million PBMC, which grew in culture alongside 10 IU/ml IL-2 and around 9.8 ug/ml peptides. The authors exchanged half the medium for IL-2 medium on days 3 and 7. Trimming removed 6 bases from V and 7 bases from J; junction bases left unmatched: 8. The CDR3 loop spans 13 amino acids. Looked up from germline, CDR1 is MNHEY and CDR2 is SVGAGI.

The data were taken from a study of vaccination effects on CD4 cells after COVID-19. General study findings and limits: Among infection- and vaccine-induced clones, marked clonal contraction occurred late after vaccination.

The V and J genes are TRBV6-5 and TRBJ1-2, with TRBD1 matching over 7 bases. Sequenced here: CD4+ T cells from PBMCs cultured with HCoV-OC43 spike peptides, sampled after COVID-19 vaccination. Subset indicated: HCoV-OC43 spike overlapping peptide pool stimulation. The sequence was collected from a human donor who received a COVID-19 vaccine. DNA of the CDR3: TGTGCCAGCAGGGATACCGGGACAGCTGGCTACACCTTC. This gives the protein CASRDTGTAGYTF.